This T cell receptor beta chain was profiled in a study of shared clonotypes between healthy human individuals. For the study at large: For every donor, three CD4 naive, three CD4 memory, two CD8 naive and one CD8 memory plates were used.

For this clone: The antigen is undetermined.

Replicate sorted-subset PCRs were loaded with around 220 ng DNA, roughly 33,000 T cell genomes. Sequencing used immunoSEQ multiplex PCR; TCRdb keeps in-frame clones, though not all of them. Of a few million clones in the sample, about 92% were seen once. Healthy HIV-negative adults with no recent acute infections or vaccinations were recruited as donors. Study-wide findings and caveats: The donor pool, a small one, limited the genetic and exposure-history diversity represented.

The CDR3 length is 15 residues. Germline CDR1 ENHRY, CDR2 SYGVKD. With V trimmed by 6 bases and J by 0 bases, 7 bases remained unmatched. This chain connects TRBV10-3 to TRBJ2-7, with 8 bases lining up with TRBD1. The receptor was derived from a man aged 18-30 years in good health. Sequenced sample: naive CD4+ T cells sorted from blood. The subset here: CD45RA+ positively selected. CDR3 bases: TGTGCCATCAGCGACAGGGGATGGAGCTCCTACGAGCAGTACTTC. It yields the protein CAISDRGWSSYEQYF.